This T cell receptor (beta chain) was identified during a study of blood T cell repertoires in COVID-19 (dated by TCRdb to 2019 to 2021). Regarding the complete study: The collaborator samples originated in the United States, Italy and Spain and spanned the acute and convalescent phases of COVID-19. The prospective study material was composed of cDNA or gDNA derived from T cells, B-cell-depleted T cells, or PBMCs. The dataset comprised deeply sampled blood TCRbeta repertoires from subjects exposed to, actively infected with, or recovered from COVID-19. The repertoires were made available in a free public database intended to serve as a resource for research on the immune response to SARS-CoV-2. The samples were drawn from two sources: the first 160 participants of the ongoing ImmuneRACE study, and approximately 1,300 subjects contributed by 6 global collaborators. A de-identified subject ID, COVID-19 status, age in years and sex were almost always included in the sample metadata. Where available, HLA class I and class II types were obtained from metadata supplied by the sample provider rather than from assay-based typing.

The immunoSEQ Assay, a bias-controlled multiplex PCR, was used to amplify TCRbeta CDR3 regions from genomic DNA. In the authors' own workflow: Nucleated cell counts per sample were estimated from amplification of reference gene primers within the assay. To quantify the absolute abundance of each unique TCRbeta CDR3 rearrangement, sequence reads were collapsed and filtered. For each sample, productive Simpson clonality was calculated by taking the square root of Simpson's diversity index across productive rearrangements. The source is immuneACCESS, and TCRdb retained only in-frame sequences with V and J called. Part of the clones is not carried over; for the studies checked, unresolved V genes explain less than half of this, and the remainder is unexplained. D and trimming come from the DNA, and the V and J calls and clone size come from that table. The sample data list 200,000 to 300,000 clones, and 82% of these were observed just once. Together, the top ten hold 9.5% to 15% of the sample.

The collaborating institutions used their own protocols to collect whole blood in K2EDTA tubes. For TCRbeta analysis, collaborators shipped samples as frozen whole blood, isolated PBMCs, or DNA extracted from either of those sample types. CDR1 and CDR2 were assigned from the germline V gene as SGHTA and FQGTGA. The CDR3 measures 13 amino acids from cysteine to phenylalanine. Of the read, only the CDR3 DNA is kept; its 39 bases are in frame from base 1. Relative to germline, V is missing 8 bases and J is missing 6 bases, with 3 bases of the junction outside any gene match. Overall study results and their limits: The quantity of clinical and demographic metadata differed by source and by participant and was supplied without curation.

Note on this clone: Its recognized antigen is unknown. No clone much larger than this one lies a single base away; base qualities are absent.

The sequence derives from a woman aged 60-70 years with active or convalescent COVID-19. The chain is made from TRBV7-3 and TRBJ2-1; 11 bases in the middle match TRBD2. The sample was peripheral blood. The nucleotide sequence reads TGTGCCAGCGCACTAGCGGGGGTCAATGAGCAGTTCTTC. It encodes CASALAGVNEQFF.